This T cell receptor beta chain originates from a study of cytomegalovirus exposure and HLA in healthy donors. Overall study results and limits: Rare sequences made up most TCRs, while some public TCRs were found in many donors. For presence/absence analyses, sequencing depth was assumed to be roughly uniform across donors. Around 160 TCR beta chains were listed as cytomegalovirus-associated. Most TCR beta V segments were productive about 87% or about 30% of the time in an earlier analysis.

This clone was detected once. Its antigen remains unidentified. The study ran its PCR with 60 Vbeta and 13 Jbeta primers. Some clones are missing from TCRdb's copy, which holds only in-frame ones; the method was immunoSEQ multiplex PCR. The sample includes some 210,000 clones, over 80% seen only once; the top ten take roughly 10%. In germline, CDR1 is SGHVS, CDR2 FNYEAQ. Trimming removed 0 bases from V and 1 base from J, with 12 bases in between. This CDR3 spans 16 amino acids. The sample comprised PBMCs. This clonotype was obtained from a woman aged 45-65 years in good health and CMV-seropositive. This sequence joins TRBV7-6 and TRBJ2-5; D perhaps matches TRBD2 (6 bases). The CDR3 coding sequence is TGTGCCAGCAGCTTAGCGGACCGCGGGATCCAAGAGACCCAGTACTTC. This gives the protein CASSLADRGIQETQYF.